The 6 T cell receptor beta chains below come from one sample, sequenced in a study of OX40 agonist ivuxolimab in advanced cancers. Libraries were prepared through the immunoSEQ multiplex PCR assay. Not all clones reach the TCRdb copy of this immuneACCESS table, which keeps in-frame sequences only. Checked studies attribute under half of the gap to unresolved V genes and leave the rest unexplained. Recorded for this sample are around 70,000 clones; 82% of them occurred a single time. The top ten clonotypes cover around 5% of the sample. The sample was CD4+ or CD8+ T cells sorted from blood, taken in a trial of the OX40 agonist ivuxolimab. These receptors were taken from an adult with an advanced solid tumor such as melanoma, head and neck, liver or kidney cancer.

V usage is TRBV27 and J usage is TRBJ1-4; unclear D gene. Germline V gene sequence: CDR1 MNHEY, CDR2 SMNVEV (reference sequence). The V end lost 2 bases, the J end lost 4 bases, and 5 bases lay between the germline ends. This CDR3 region has 13 residues. The chain's CDR3 is CASSLERNEKLFF. For the CDR3, the DNA is TGTGCCAGCAGTTTAGAACGTAATGAAAAACTGTTTTTT.

V and J are TRBV5-1 and TRBJ2-2; unclear D gene. Germline loops: CDR1 SGHRS, CDR2 YFSETQ. Trimming took off 2 bases at V and 4 bases at J, with 12 bases between the two ends. This CDR3 has 15 residues. This CDR3 reads CASSFPEVSTGELFF. CDR3 nucleotide sequence: TGCGCCAGCAGCTTTCCAGAGGTGTCCACCGGGGAGCTGTTTTTT.

J is TRBJ2-3 and V is TRBV10-3; the match to TRBD2 covers 12 bases. V trimming: 6 bases; J trimming: 2 bases; junction bases outside the gene matches: 3. The CDR3 totals 15 residues. In germline, CDR1 is ENHRY, CDR2 SYGVKD. In DNA, the CDR3 is TGTGCCATCAGCGGACTAGCGGGAACCACAGATACGCAGTATTTT. As protein: CAISGLAGTTDTQYF.

V usage is TRBV18 and J usage is TRBJ1-1; D might be TRBD1 (5 bases). Trimming left V 3 bases short and J 7 bases short, with 9 bases between. The germline V gene has CDR1 KGHSH and CDR2 LQKENI. CDR3 size: 12 residues. CDR3 nucleotide sequence: TGTGCCAGCTCACCCGACAGAGGTGAAGCTTTCTTT. It is translated as CASSPDRGEAFF.

This clone was detected once. This sequence joins TRBV28 and TRBJ2-5, with D possibly matching TRBD2 (5 bases). The CDR3 covers 13 residues. Trimming removed 2 bases from V and 5 bases from J, with 9 bases in between. Germline-derived CDR1 and CDR2 are MDHEN and SYDVKM. This CDR3 reads CASSLEGRETQYF. The CDR3 DNA reads as TGTGCCAGCAGTTTAGAGGGAAGGGAGACCCAGTACTTC.

The rearrangement joins TRBV6-1 to TRBJ1-5; 10 bases map to TRBD1. The CDR3 runs 14 residues. Per germline, CDR1 MNHNS and CDR2 SASEGT. Trimming at V came to 4 bases and at J to 6 bases, leaving 3 bases not matched to a gene. This CDR3 reads CASSGGQGGQPQHF. CDR3 DNA: TGTGCCAGCAGTGGAGGACAGGGGGGTCAGCCCCAGCATTTT.